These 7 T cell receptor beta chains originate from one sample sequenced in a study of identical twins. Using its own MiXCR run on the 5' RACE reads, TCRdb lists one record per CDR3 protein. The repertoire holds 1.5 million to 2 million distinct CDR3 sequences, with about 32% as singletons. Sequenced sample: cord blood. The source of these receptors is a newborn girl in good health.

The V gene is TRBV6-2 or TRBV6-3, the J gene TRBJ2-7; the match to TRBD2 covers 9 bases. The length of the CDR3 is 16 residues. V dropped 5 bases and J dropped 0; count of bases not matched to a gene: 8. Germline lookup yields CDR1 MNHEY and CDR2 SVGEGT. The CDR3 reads CASSIRISGSSYEQYF. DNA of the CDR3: TGTGCCAGCAGTATCCGGATTAGCGGGAGCTCCTACGAGCAGTACTTC.

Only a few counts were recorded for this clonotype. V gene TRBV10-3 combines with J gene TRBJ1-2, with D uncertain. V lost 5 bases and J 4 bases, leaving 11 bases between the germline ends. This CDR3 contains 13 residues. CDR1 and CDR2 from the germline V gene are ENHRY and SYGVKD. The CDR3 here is CAISSAATYGYTF. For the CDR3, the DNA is TGTGCCATCAGTTCCGCAGCAACCTATGGCTACACCTTC.

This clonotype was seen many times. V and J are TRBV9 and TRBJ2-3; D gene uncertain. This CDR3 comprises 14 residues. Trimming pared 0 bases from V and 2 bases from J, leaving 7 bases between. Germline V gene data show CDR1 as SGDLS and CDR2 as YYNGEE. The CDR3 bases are TGTGCCAGCAGCGTAGACGGTTTCACAGATACGCAGTATTTT. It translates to CASSVDGFTDTQYF. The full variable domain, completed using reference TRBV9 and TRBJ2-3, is DSGVTQTPKHLITATGQRVTLRCSPRSGDLSVYWYQQSLDQGLQFLIQYYNGEERAKGNILERFSAQQFPDLHSELNLSSLELGDSALYFCASSVDGFTDTQYFGPGTRLTVL.

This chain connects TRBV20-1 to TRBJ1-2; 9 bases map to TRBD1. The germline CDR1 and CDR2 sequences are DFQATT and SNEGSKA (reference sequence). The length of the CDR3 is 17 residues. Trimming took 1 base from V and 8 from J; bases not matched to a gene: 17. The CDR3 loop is CSARGTGASPRLGGYTF. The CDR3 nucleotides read TGCAGTGCTAGAGGGACAGGGGCGTCTCCCCGTCTGGGGGGCTACACCTTC.

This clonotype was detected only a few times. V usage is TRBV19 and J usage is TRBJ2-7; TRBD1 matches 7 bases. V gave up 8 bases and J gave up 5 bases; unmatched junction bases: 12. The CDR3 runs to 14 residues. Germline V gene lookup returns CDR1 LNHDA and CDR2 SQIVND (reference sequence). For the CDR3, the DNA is TGTGCCAGTTCAAACGCGAGACAGGGAGACGAGCAGTACTTC. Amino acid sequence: CASSNARQGDEQYF. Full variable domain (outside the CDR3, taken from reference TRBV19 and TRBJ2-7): DGGITQSPKYLFRKEGQNVTLSCEQNLNHDAMYWYRQDPGQGLRLIYYSQIVNDFQKGDIAEGYSVSREKKESFPLTVTSAQKNPTAFYLCASSNARQGDEQYFGPGTRLTVT.

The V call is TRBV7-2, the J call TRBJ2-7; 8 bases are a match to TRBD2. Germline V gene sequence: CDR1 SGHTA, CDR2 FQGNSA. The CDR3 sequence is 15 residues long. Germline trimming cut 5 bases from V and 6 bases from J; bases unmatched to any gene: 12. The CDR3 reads CASSRLGTSGSEQYF. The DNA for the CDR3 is TGTGCCAGCAGCCGCTTGGGGACTAGTGGAAGCGAGCAGTACTTC. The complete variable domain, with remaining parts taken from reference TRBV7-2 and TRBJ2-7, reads GAGVSQSPSNKVTEKGKDVELRCDPISGHTALYWYRQSLGQGLEFLIYFQGNSAPDKSGLPSDRFSAERTGGSVSTLTIQRTQQEDSAVYLCASSRLGTSGSEQYFGPGTRLTVT.

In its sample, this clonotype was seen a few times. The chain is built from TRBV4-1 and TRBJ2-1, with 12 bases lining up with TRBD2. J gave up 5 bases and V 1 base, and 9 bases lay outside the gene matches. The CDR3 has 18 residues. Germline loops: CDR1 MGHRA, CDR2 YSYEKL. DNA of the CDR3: TGCGCCAGCAGCCAAGCCCCTAGCGGGAGGGCCGGGAACAATGAGCAGTTCTTC. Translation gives CASSQAPSGRAGNNEQFF.